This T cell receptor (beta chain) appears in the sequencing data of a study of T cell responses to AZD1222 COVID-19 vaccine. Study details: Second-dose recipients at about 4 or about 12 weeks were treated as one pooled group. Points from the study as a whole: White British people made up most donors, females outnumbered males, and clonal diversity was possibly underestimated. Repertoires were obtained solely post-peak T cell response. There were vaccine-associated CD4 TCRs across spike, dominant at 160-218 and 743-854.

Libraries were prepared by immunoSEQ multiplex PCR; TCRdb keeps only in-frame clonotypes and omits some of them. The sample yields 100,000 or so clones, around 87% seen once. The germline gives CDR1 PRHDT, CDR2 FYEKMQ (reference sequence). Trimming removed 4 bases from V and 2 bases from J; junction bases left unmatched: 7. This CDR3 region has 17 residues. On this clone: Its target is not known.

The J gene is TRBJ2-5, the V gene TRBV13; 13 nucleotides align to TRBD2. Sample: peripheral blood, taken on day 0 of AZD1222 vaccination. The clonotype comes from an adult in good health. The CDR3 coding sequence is TGTGCCAGCAGCTCACTTCGACTAGCGGGGGGTCAAGAGACCCAGTACTTC. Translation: CASSSLRLAGGQETQYF.